Below, 24 T cell receptor beta chains from the same sample are listed, as sequenced in a study of breast tumors, draining lymph nodes, adjacent tissues. TCRdb reprocessed the multiplex PCR reads with MiXCR, giving one entry per CDR3 protein. The sample has about 270,000 distinct CDR3 sequences, over 25% seen once. Axillary draining lymph nodes of breast cancer patients supplied the node samples. Sequencing used axillary lymph node tissue. These receptors were taken from a female donor with breast cancer. Some clones in this sample may be carry-over from other donors' samples.

CDR3 sequence reads: CASSEPTWGGRDNTEAFF. The CDR3 nucleotides are TGTGCCAGCAGTGAACCCACCTGGGGGGGCAGGGACAATACTGAAGCTTTCTTT. This chain links TRBV25-1 with TRBJ1-1; the D gene is possibly TRBD1 (6 bases). The CDR3 loop spans 18 amino acids. Germline loops: CDR1 MGHDK, CDR2 SYGVNS. V dropped 2 bases and J dropped 5 bases, with 24 bases sitting between them.

In its sample, this clonotype was seen a few times. V is TRBV20-1 and J is TRBJ2-7; tentatively, D is TRBD2 (6 bases). This CDR3 region has 15 residues. Germline V gene lookup returns CDR1 DFQATT and CDR2 SNEGSKA (reference sequence). Deletions cut 6 bases from V and 2 bases from J, with 20 bases between. CDR3: CSAVRGDSPAYEQYF. The CDR3 nucleotides are TGCAGTGCCGTACGAGGGGACTCACCGGCCTACGAGCAGTACTTC.

This clonotype was seen many times. This sequence joins TRBV6-5 and TRBJ2-5; D gene unclear. V lost 2 bases and J lost 4, with 8 bases in between. The germline gives CDR1 MNHEY, CDR2 SVGAGI. This CDR3 region has 13 residues. For the CDR3, the DNA is TGTGCCAGCAGTTACAGGCCCGGAGAGACCCAGTACTTC. Translating gives CASSYRPGETQYF.

The chain has TRBV9 and TRBJ1-2, with 12 nucleotides matching TRBD1. Germline V gene sequence: CDR1 SGDLS, CDR2 YYNGEE. The CDR3 contains 14 residues. Trimming took 5 bases from V and 4 from J; bases not matched to a gene: 3. CDR3 coding DNA: TGTGCCAGCAGGGGACAGGGGGCCCTCTATGGCTACACCTTC. Protein: CASRGQGALYGYTF.

Of note for this clonotype: It is likely a read error, because the conserved phenylalanine at the end of the CDR3 is missing. The rearrangement links TRBV20-1 to TRBJ2-5; D remains ambiguous. This CDR3 region has 10 residues. Germline values: CDR1 DFQATT, CDR2 SNEGSKA (reference sequence). The CDR3 nucleotides are TGCATCGCTGAACAAGAGACCCAGTACTCC. Protein sequence: CIAEQETQYS.

The genes are TRBV6-1 and TRBJ2-5; D might be TRBD1 (5 bases). V dropped 10 bases and J dropped 5 bases, with 14 bases sitting between them. CDR1 and CDR2 (germline): MNHNS, SASEGT. This CDR3 is 12 amino acids long. This chain's CDR3 is CANSQGRETQYF. CDR3 coding DNA: TGTGCCAACAGCCAGGGTCGGGAGACCCAGTACTTC.

Ten or more counts support this clonotype. This chain joins TRBV4-1 and TRBJ1-3; D call uncertain. Trimming took off 0 bases at V and 0 bases at J, with 9 bases between the two ends. Germline CDR1 is MGHRA and CDR2 is YSYEKL. The CDR3 is 16 residues long. DNA of the CDR3: TGCGCCAGCAGCCAAGATAGCCCTTTCTCTGGAAACACCATATATTTT. Its translation: CASSQDSPFSGNTIYF.

For this clonotype: With a much larger clone just one base away, this may be a read error. This chain uses TRBV9 with TRBJ2-5; no definite D call. This CDR3 has 14 amino acids. CDR1 and CDR2 (germline): SGDLS, YYNGEE. The CDR3 DNA follows: TGTGCCAGCAGCGTTACGACTGCTAAAGAGACCCAGTCCTTC. Translation gives CASSVTTAKETQSF. Full variable domain (missing parts from reference TRBV9 and TRBJ2-5): DSGVTQTPKHLITATGQRVTLRCSPRSGDLSVYWYQQSLDQGLQFLIQYYNGEERAKGNILERFSAQQFPDLHSELNLSSLELGDSALYFCASSVTTAKETQSFGPGTRLLVL.

This clonotype was seen many times. The chain has TRBV9 and TRBJ2-2; perhaps TRBD2 as D (6 bases). The germline gives CDR1 SGDLS, CDR2 YYNGEE. Trimming stripped 0 bases from V and 5 bases from J, with 14 bases between. This CDR3 spans 16 amino acids. The CDR3 region has the DNA TGTGCCAGCAGCGTAGGCCCGGGAGTAAGGACCGGGGAGCTGTTTTTT. Protein product: CASSVGPGVRTGELFF.

On this clonotype: One end of the junction varies from germline; a read error may be responsible. The CDR3 loop reads CASRSGTGANGKLFF. The CDR3 DNA reads TGTGCCAGTAGGTCCGGGACAGGGGCTAATGGAAAACTGTTTTTT. The rearrangement uses TRBV5-4 and TRBJ1-4; 10 nucleotides agree with TRBD1. The germline V gene has CDR1 SGHNT and CDR2 YYREEE (reference sequence). The CDR3 has 15 residues.

The gene calls are TRBV2 and TRBJ2-7; 8 bases agree with TRBD1. Unmatched junction bases numbered 5, after V lost 6 bases and J lost 4 bases. Germline V gene sequence: CDR1 SNHLY, CDR2 FYNNEI. This CDR3 comprises 13 residues. The CDR3 nucleotides are TGTGCCAGCAGGATGGACAGGGCATACGAGCAGTACTTC. Protein product: CASRMDRAYEQYF.

This clonotype was detected ten times or more. The chain carries TRBV19 and TRBJ2-7, with a possible D match to TRBD1 (5 bases). Germline-derived CDR1 and CDR2 are LNHDA and SQIVND (reference sequence). The V end lost 6 bases, the J end lost 7 bases, and 16 bases lay between the germline ends. The CDR3 sequence is 13 residues long. The CDR3 here is CASSVRVKGEQYF. DNA of the CDR3: TGTGCCAGTAGCGTCAGGGTGAAGGGTGAGCAGTACTTC.

This chain uses TRBV30 with TRBJ2-3; 7 positions agree with TRBD1. The V and J ends lost 2 bases and 3 bases, in that order; junction bases with no gene match: 5. Germline CDR1 is GTSNPN and CDR2 is SVGIG (reference sequence). This CDR3 region has 14 residues. The CDR3 coding sequence is TGTGCCTGGAGTTTGGCAGGGGGTACAGATACGCAGTATTTT. This codes for CAWSLAGGTDTQYF.

The V call is TRBV28, the J call TRBJ1-5; D is possibly TRBD1 (5 bases). The CDR3 extends over 16 amino acids. V was shortened by 4 bases and J by 5 bases, with 18 bases between the two germline ends. The germline V gene encodes CDR1 MDHEN and CDR2 SYDVKM. The CDR3 is CASSSWDLKGYQPQHF. DNA for the CDR3: TGTGCCAGCAGTTCTTGGGACCTTAAAGGGTATCAGCCCCAGCATTTT.

This clonotype was found many times. The chain employs TRBV10-2 and TRBJ2-2; D not certain. CDR1 WSHSY and CDR2 SAAADI come from the germline V gene. The CDR3 covers 12 residues. With 7 bases removed from V and 2 bases from J, the gap between germline ends came to 5 bases. CDR3 residues: CASTLNTGELFF. DNA for the CDR3: TGCGCCAGCACCCTTAACACCGGGGAGCTGTTTTTT.

This clonotype was seen at least ten times. This chain connects TRBV4-3 to TRBJ1-2; 10 bases agree with TRBD1. The CDR3 covers 16 residues. V was clipped by 2 bases and J by 5 bases; unmatched bases: 8. Germline-derived CDR1 and CDR2 are LGHNA and YSLEER. The CDR3 here is CASSQMTGGAGYGYTF. Written as DNA, the CDR3 is TGCGCCAGCAGCCAAATGACAGGGGGCGCAGGGTATGGCTACACCTTC.

With regard to this clonotype: A read error may be the cause here, since a much bigger clone is one base away. The V call is TRBV2, the J call TRBJ2-1; D perhaps matches TRBD2 (6 bases). Germline CDR1 SNHLY, CDR2 FYNNEI. CDR3 size: 16 residues. In nucleotides, the CDR3 is TGTGCCAGCAGTTACTGGAGGGGCCACTCCTACAATGAGCAGCTCTTC. Translation gives CASSYWRGHSYNEQLF.

This clonotype was detected a few times. It may be a read error: a sequence one base away is much more abundant. The V call is TRBV20-1, the J call TRBJ2-7; 8 bases match TRBD2. The CDR3 is 14 residues long. CDR1 DFQATT and CDR2 SNEGSKA come from the germline V gene (reference sequence). The DNA of the CDR3 is TGCAGTGCTAGGGAGGGACTAGGATCCTCCGAGCAGTACTTC. It yields the protein CSAREGLGSSEQYF.

Turning to this clonotype: Since a much larger clone is just one base distant, this may be a read error. The chain combines TRBV5-5 with TRBJ2-2; 8 bases are shared with TRBD1. CDR3 length: 17 amino acids. Germline V gene sequence: CDR1 SGHKS, CDR2 YYEKEE (reference sequence). The CDR3 spells CASSLGHRGWNAGELFF. CDR3 bases: TGTGCCAGCAGCTTGGGTCACAGGGGGTGGAACGCCGGGGAGCTGTTTTTT.

This clonotype was seen a handful of times. The chain uses TRBV11-1 and TRBJ1-1, with TRBD1 identical over 7 bases. Germline loops: CDR1 SGHAT, CDR2 FQDESV (reference sequence). V lost 5 bases and J lost 7; bases outside the gene matches: 13. CDR3 length: 15 amino acids. In DNA, the CDR3 is TGTGCCAGCAGCCCAGGACAGGCTAGTAGTGATGAAGCTTTCTTT. It yields the protein CASSPGQASSDEAFF.

J is TRBJ2-3 and V is TRBV14; TRBD2 agrees at 11 bases. The trim removed 8 bases at V and 6 bases at J, leaving 16 bases unmatched. Germline V CDR1 and CDR2: SGHDN, FVKESK. CDR3 length equals 17 residues. Written as DNA, the CDR3 is TGTGCCAGCTCACCACTGCGACTAGCGGGATCGTCGGATACGCAGTATTTT. It specifies CASSPLRLAGSSDTQYF.

Concerning this clonotype itself: Given the absence of the conserved phenylalanine or tryptophan at the CDR3 end, a read error is likely. The V gene is TRBV6-5, the J gene TRBJ2-3; 7 nucleotides line up with TRBD2. This CDR3 spans 14 amino acids. Germline V gene lookup returns CDR1 MNHEY and CDR2 SVGAGI. Here the CDR3 DNA reads TGTGCTAGCAGTTACGGGGGGAGCACAGATACGCAGTATCTT. Its protein is CASSYGGSTDTQYL.

This rearrangement joins TRBV4-1 to TRBJ1-1, with 9 bases aligning to TRBD1. The length of the CDR3 is 19 residues. The V gene's germline CDR1 is MGHRA and CDR2 YSYEKL. V lost 0 bases, J lost 1 base, and 12 bases stayed unmatched. In DNA form, the CDR3 reads TGCGCCAGCAGCCAAGATCTAGGGACAGGGCCGAAACAGAACACTGAAGCTTTCTTT. This gives the protein CASSQDLGTGPKQNTEAFF.

Concerning this clonotype itself: This may arise from a read error, as a much more abundant clone is one base away. The V and J genes are TRBV6-1 and TRBJ2-6; 7 bases are a match to TRBD2. Germline trimming cut 5 bases from V and 5 bases from J; bases unmatched to any gene: 6. CDR1 is MNHNS, CDR2 SASEGT, per germline. This CDR3 has 15 amino acids. For the CDR3, the DNA is TGTGCCAGCAGTCCTGGGAGGGTCTGGGCCAACGTCCTGACTTTC. It yields the protein CASSPGRVWANVLTF.